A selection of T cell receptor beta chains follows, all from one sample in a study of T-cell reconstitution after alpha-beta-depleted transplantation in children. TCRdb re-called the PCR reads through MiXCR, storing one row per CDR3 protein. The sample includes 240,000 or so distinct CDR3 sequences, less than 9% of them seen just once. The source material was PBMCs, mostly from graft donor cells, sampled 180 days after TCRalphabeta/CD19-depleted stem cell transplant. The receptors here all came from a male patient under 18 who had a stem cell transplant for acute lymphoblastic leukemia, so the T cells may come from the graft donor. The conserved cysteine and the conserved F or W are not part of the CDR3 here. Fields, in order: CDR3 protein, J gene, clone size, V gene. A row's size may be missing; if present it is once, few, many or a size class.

ASSLPGEAKNIQY | TRBJ2-4 | . | TRBV19
ASSPSRVAGVPVEQF | TRBJ2-1 | many | TRBV12-3/TRBV12-4
ASSLRTGVGQPQH | TRBJ1-5 | many | TRBV7-2
ASSSSADTQY | TRBJ2-3 | many | TRBV7-2
ASSSWTSGGYNEQF | TRBJ2-1 | many | TRBV28
ARPFEGQGPRQF | TRBJ2-1 | few | TRBV5-1
ATRPGGLGLAGDTDTQY | TRBJ2-3 | . | TRBV24-1
ASSFSPRVGGPYEQY | TRBJ2-7 | many | TRBV7-2
ASSIVPREFEQF | TRBJ2-1 | many | TRBV19
ASSQTAPGLAGAFYEQY | TRBJ2-7 | many | TRBV14
SVPVSSGNTDTQY | TRBJ2-3 | many | TRBV29-1
AISDHRINTGELF | TRBJ2-2 | many | TRBV10-3
ASIVSLGGGGTQY | TRBJ2-3 | many | TRBV5-6
ASSYYSGGAGELF | TRBJ2-2 | many | TRBV6-5
ASSSNLDAADTQY | TRBJ2-3 | many | TRBV5-1
ASRLGTGIYEQY | TRBJ2-7 | many | TRBV5-1
ASRHARGPTDTQY | TRBJ2-3 | many | TRBV5-5
SVGRLNTEAF | TRBJ1-1 | many | TRBV29-1
ASSPRQGKGFYGYT | TRBJ1-2 | many | TRBV12-3/TRBV12-4
ASKGGGSSYNSPLH | TRBJ1-6 | many | TRBV28
SVPRSYGYT | TRBJ1-2 | few | TRBV29-1
SARGSSGANVLT | TRBJ2-6 | many | TRBV20-1
ASSLGTGLNGYT | TRBJ1-2 | many | TRBV5-1
ASSLRPGYMNTEAF | TRBJ1-1 | many | TRBV5-6
ASSSLTGAAAEAF | TRBJ1-1 | many | TRBV7-9
ASSPRHTGTRYQPQH | TRBJ1-5 | many | TRBV18
ASSAMTGGNSPLH | TRBJ1-6 | . | TRBV25-1
ASRTLTLSGELF | TRBJ2-2 | many | TRBV5-1
ASREEASYGYT | TRBJ1-2 | many | TRBV10-2
ASSPPRQGNTQY | TRBJ2-3 | many | TRBV28
SVVDRGNEKLF | TRBJ1-4 | many | TRBV29-1
ASSADCLPSYEQY | TRBJ2-7 | many | TRBV9
ASSPTPSTVSYEQY | TRBJ2-7 | many | TRBV5-1
SARGTGERTYYGYT | TRBJ1-2 | many | TRBV29-1
ASSLDRGRNTEAF | TRBJ1-1 | few | TRBV5-1
ASSWPSGLYQETQY | TRBJ2-5 | many | TRBV7-9
ASSLQGARETQY | TRBJ2-5 | few | TRBV27
SASGGGAYNEQF | TRBJ2-1 | many | TRBV20-1
AISELGSADEAF | TRBJ1-1 | many | TRBV10-3
ASNRGDYNEQF | TRBJ2-1 | . | TRBV6-6
SASLGGAQETQY | TRBJ2-5 | many | TRBV20-1
ATLQGAGTGELF | TRBJ2-2 | . | TRBV19
ASSSLAGGPIGELF | TRBJ2-2 | many | TRBV27
ASSVGEVSNYEQY | TRBJ2-7 | . | TRBV9
ASSGIGRNEQF | TRBJ2-1 | many | TRBV2
ASSQQPPGAGRTQY | TRBJ2-3 | many | TRBV7-2
ASSQPVVEQF | TRBJ2-1 | many | TRBV28
ASSLPEGGGTEAF | TRBJ1-1 | many | TRBV9
SAYPRADTQY | TRBJ2-3 | many | TRBV20-1
ASSGAITSTDTQY | TRBJ2-3 | many | TRBV6-1
ASSQSAFYGYT | TRBJ1-2 | many | TRBV5-5
ASSFGAGTDTQY | TRBJ2-3 | many | TRBV27
ASSQDWSPGQGIETQY | TRBJ2-5 | many | TRBV4-3
ASSQGAGTGSTDTQY | TRBJ2-3 | many | TRBV4-2
AISEESGRTEAF | TRBJ1-1 | many | TRBV10-3
ASSTTTGTEAF | TRBJ1-1 | many | TRBV7-3
ASSLRPFLADNEQF | TRBJ2-1 | many | TRBV4-1
ASSRRLAGGLDEQF | TRBJ2-1 | . | TRBV5-5
ASSDGLLNTGELF | TRBJ2-2 | many | TRBV7-2
AIRQNEQY | TRBJ2-7 | many | TRBV10-3